The 28 T cell receptor beta chains below come from one sample, sequenced in a study of CD4 T cells in relation to SARS-CoV-2 and coronaviruses. TCRdb's table, derived via immunoSEQ multiplex PCR, lists solely in-frame clones and lacks some. The data show tens of thousands of clones, around 82% seen once. No antigen is known for these receptors. Source material: naive CD4+ T cells from PBMCs, cultured in vitro. Subset of the sample: naive CD4+ T cells isolated by negative enrichment. The origin of the receptors is an adult with COVID-19.

The chain has TRBV18 and TRBJ2-2, with 8 nucleotides matching TRBD2. This CDR3 has 16 residues. Trimming cost V 3 bases and J 2 bases; bases outside gene matches: 5. CDR1 is KGHSH and CDR2 is LQKENI in the germline V gene. This CDR3 is CASSPRTSLNTGELFF. CDR3 bases: TGTGCCAGCTCACCCCGGACTAGCCTTAACACCGGGGAGCTGTTTTTT.

The chain links TRBV20-1 to TRBJ1-5, with TRBD1 matching over 7 bases. Germline V gene lookup returns CDR1 DFQATT and CDR2 SNEGSKA (reference sequence). The CDR3 consists of 15 residues. Losses at the gene ends were 3 bases for V and 3 bases for J; bases not matched to a gene: 8. The CDR3 sequence is CSASALDRDNQPQHF. CDR3 nucleotide sequence: TGCAGTGCTAGTGCCCTCGACAGGGACAATCAGCCCCAGCATTTT.

This chain connects TRBV19 to TRBJ2-3; 9 nucleotides align to TRBD2. The J segment lost 1 base and the V segment lost 6 bases, leaving 8 bases of the junction unmatched. The CDR3 spans 16 residues. The germline V gene encodes CDR1 LNHDA and CDR2 SQIVND (reference sequence). This chain's CDR3 is CASRSLGGRGTDTQYF. CDR3 in DNA: TGTGCCAGTAGAAGTCTAGGCGGGAGGGGCACAGATACGCAGTATTTT.

The V call is TRBV6-5, the J call TRBJ1-4; D is unresolved. The CDR3 has 14 residues. Germline-derived CDR1 and CDR2 are MNHEY and SVGAGI. V was cut by 6 bases and J by 7 bases, with 15 bases left in between. CDR3 sequence reads: CASRTTSRAEKLFF. As DNA, the CDR3 is TGTGCCAGCAGAACGACATCCCGGGCTGAAAAACTGTTTTTT.

This clone was seen just once. The chain joins TRBV24-1 to TRBJ2-3; maybe TRBD1 (6 bases). The CDR3 runs to 13 residues. Germline assignment: CDR1 KGHDR and CDR2 SFDVKD. Trimming pared 5 bases from V and 7 bases from J, leaving 12 bases between. DNA of the CDR3: TGTGCCACCAGTGTGAGTCGGGACAATACGCAGTATTTT. This encodes CATSVSRDNTQYF.

The chain links TRBV28 to TRBJ1-3; D gene unclear. This CDR3 has 12 residues. V was cut by 6 bases and J by 4 bases, with 7 bases left in between. Germline CDR1 and CDR2: MDHEN and SYDVKM. The CDR3 protein is CASRTTGNTIYF. The CDR3 nucleotides are TGTGCCAGCAGAACGACAGGAAACACCATATATTTT. The complete variable domain, with remaining parts taken from reference TRBV28 and TRBJ1-3, reads DVKVTQSSRYLVKRTGEKVFLECVQDMDHENMFWYRQDPGLGLRLIYFSYDVKMKEKGDIPEGYSVSREKKERFSLILESASTNQTSMYLCASRTTGNTIYFGEGSWLTVV.

The chain recombines TRBV29-1 with TRBJ2-7; the D is unclear. The CDR3 consists of 16 residues. V shed 3 bases and J shed 2 bases, with 20 bases lying between them. CDR1 and CDR2 from the germline V gene are SQVTM and ANQGSEA. The CDR3 DNA sequence: TGCAGCGTTGAGGTTCCTCCCGGGTCCCAGACCTACGAGCAGTACTTC. Translation: CSVEVPPGSQTYEQYF.

This clone was seen a handful of times. The rearrangement joins TRBV7-3 to TRBJ1-1; 10 bases are a match to TRBD1. Germline CDR1 is SGHTA and CDR2 is FQGTGA. V shed 5 bases and J 5 bases; nucleotides not matched to a gene: 5. The CDR3 sequence is 14 residues long. The CDR3 region is CASSTGTGETEAFF. CDR3 nucleotides: TGTGCCAGCAGCACCGGGACAGGGGAAACTGAAGCTTTCTTT. The full variable domain, completed using reference TRBV7-3 and TRBJ1-1, is GAGVSQTPSNKVTEKGKYVELRCDPISGHTALYWYRQSLGQGPEFLIYFQGTGAADDSGLPNDRFFAVRPEGSVSTLKIQRTERGDSAVYLCASSTGTGETEAFFGQGTRLTVV.

This clone showed up just a few times. This chain connects TRBV19 to TRBJ2-1; 7 bases agree with TRBD2. CDR1 is LNHDA and CDR2 is SQIVND in the germline V gene (reference sequence). V shed 5 bases, J shed 5 bases, and the junction held 12 bases outside the gene matches. The CDR3 sequence is 16 residues long. For the CDR3, the DNA is TGTGCCAGTAGTCCCCGGGCGGCGGGAGAGAACAATGAGCAGTTCTTC. Residues: CASSPRAAGENNEQFF.

The CDR3 DNA sequence: TGTGCCAGCAGTGCCACGGGAGGGCCCGGAGAGACCCAGTACTTC. Amino acids: CASSATGGPGETQYF. The rearrangement uses TRBV6-4 and TRBJ2-5, with 8 positions matching TRBD2. This CDR3 has 15 residues. V lost 4 bases and J lost 4; bases outside the gene matches: 8. Germline-derived CDR1 and CDR2 are MRHNA and SNTAGT.

This clone came up a few times. The chain couples TRBV5-1 to TRBJ2-2, with a weak D call TRBD1 (6 bases). The V end lost 1 base, the J end lost 6 bases, and 19 bases lay between the germline ends. From germline, CDR1 is SGHRS and CDR2 YFSETQ. CDR3 length: 17 amino acids. For the CDR3, the DNA is TGCGCCAGCAGCTTGCGGACAGCTTTACCGTACCCCGGGGAGCTGTTTTTT. Encoded protein: CASSLRTALPYPGELFF.

The rearrangement links TRBV10-3 to TRBJ1-2; TRBD1 is a possible D gene (6 bases). Germline values: CDR1 ENHRY, CDR2 SYGVKD. Trimming took off 0 bases at V and 8 bases at J, with 13 bases between the two ends. The CDR3 is made up of 14 amino acids. In nucleotides, the CDR3 is TGTGCCATCAGTGAGTCTAGGACAGCGGAAGGCTACACCTTC. Amino acids: CAISESRTAEGYTF.

CDR3 DNA: TGTGCCAGCAGTTACCGAGGACGGGCCAACATTCAGTACTTC. Its translation: CASSYRGRANIQYF. V gene TRBV28 combines with J gene TRBJ2-4; D gene unclear. Deletions cut 4 bases from V and 7 bases from J, with 14 bases between. This CDR3 has 14 residues. Germline lookup yields CDR1 MDHEN and CDR2 SYDVKM. The full variable domain, its missing parts supplied by reference TRBV28 and TRBJ2-4, is DVKVTQSSRYLVKRTGEKVFLECVQDMDHENMFWYRQDPGLGLRLIYFSYDVKMKEKGDIPEGYSVSREKKERFSLILESASTNQTSMYLCASSYRGRANIQYFGAGTRLSVL.

This chain joins TRBV3-1 (or the pseudogene TRBV3-2) and TRBJ1-1; D not resolved. V lost 1 base and J 0 bases, leaving 3 bases between the germline ends. Looked up from germline, CDR1 is LGHDT and CDR2 is YNNKEL (reference sequence). This CDR3 is 13 amino acids long. CDR3 sequence (DNA): TGTGCCAGCAGCCAAGCTATGAACACTGAAGCTTTCTTT. Encoded protein: CASSQAMNTEAFF.

The table lists this clone with a few counts. The rearrangement joins TRBV3-1 (or the pseudogene TRBV3-2) to TRBJ2-1; no firm D call. The germline V gene has CDR1 LGHDT and CDR2 YNNKEL (reference sequence). V lost 3 bases and J lost 0, with 6 bases in between. The CDR3 spans 14 residues. The DNA for the CDR3 is TGTGCCAGCAGCCATTGGGGCTCCTACAATGAGCAGTTCTTC. It codes for CASSHWGSYNEQFF.

The rearrangement uses TRBV29-1 and TRBJ1-2; D gene ambiguous. This CDR3 is built from 13 residues. The germline gives CDR1 SQVTM, CDR2 ANQGSEA. Trimming pared 1 base from V and 8 bases from J, leaving 14 bases between. Written as DNA, the CDR3 is TGCAGCGTTGAAGCACAAGACAAATGGGGCTACACCTTC. Residues: CSVEAQDKWGYTF.

V and J are TRBV7-3 and TRBJ2-1, with 9 bases identical to TRBD2. CDR3 length equals 13 residues. Trimming took 5 bases from V and 11 from J; bases not matched to a gene: 7. Germline V gene lookup returns CDR1 SGHTA and CDR2 FQGTGA. CDR3 sequence (DNA): TGTGCCAGCAGCGAGACTAGCGGCCCCCAGCAGTTCTTC. Its protein is CASSETSGPQQFF.

This chain joins TRBV27 and TRBJ1-2; TRBD1 matches 8 bases. The CDR3 is 15 residues long. J lost 4 bases, V lost 3 bases, and 7 bases had no gene match. In germline, CDR1 is MNHEY, CDR2 SMNVEV (reference sequence). CDR3 DNA sequence: TGTGCCAGCAGTTTTGGCCAGGGGGCCATCTATGGCTACACCTTC. Residues: CASSFGQGAIYGYTF.

V and J are TRBV7-3 and TRBJ2-3; a possible D gene is TRBD1 (5 bases). Germline CDR1 is SGHTA and CDR2 is FQGTGA. The CDR3 has 15 residues. V was trimmed by 3 bases and J by 0 bases, leaving 10 bases between them. The CDR3, as DNA: TGTGCCAGCAGCTTTTCCCGACAGAGCACAGATACGCAGTATTTT. As protein: CASSFSRQSTDTQYF. Full variable domain (outside the CDR3, taken from reference TRBV7-3 and TRBJ2-3): GAGVSQTPSNKVTEKGKYVELRCDPISGHTALYWYRQSLGQGPEFLIYFQGTGAADDSGLPNDRFFAVRPEGSVSTLKIQRTERGDSAVYLCASSFSRQSTDTQYFGPGTRLTVL.

V usage is TRBV7-8 and J usage is TRBJ2-7; no firm D call. The CDR3 has 14 residues. The V end was cut by 5 bases, the J end by 2 bases, with 13 bases between. Germline CDR1 reads SGHVS; CDR2 reads FQNEAQ. The CDR3 nucleotides read TGTGCCAGCAGCACGGGCCAAGATACCTACGAGCAGTACTTC. Encoded protein: CASSTGQDTYEQYF. The complete variable domain, with remaining parts taken from reference TRBV7-8 and TRBJ2-7, reads GAGVSQSPRYKVAKRGQDVALRCDPISGHVSLFWYQQALGQGPEFLTYFQNEAQLDKSGLPSDRFFAERPEGSVSTLKIQRTQQEDSAVYLCASSTGQDTYEQYFGPGTRLTVT.

The J gene is TRBJ2-1, the V gene TRBV6-2 or TRBV6-3, with 8 bases lining up with TRBD2. The CDR3 runs to 17 residues. V trimming: 2 bases; J trimming: 9 bases; junction bases outside the gene matches: 15. The germline V gene has CDR1 MNHEY and CDR2 SVGEGT. CDR3 sequence: CASSYGGAGGGGSEQFF. The CDR3 nucleotides are TGTGCCAGCAGTTACGGTGGGGCGGGAGGAGGGGGTAGTGAGCAGTTCTTC.

CDR3 protein: CASSRQGSAVTELFF. The CDR3 DNA follows: TGTGCCAGCAGTCGACAGGGGTCGGCCGTCACGGAGCTGTTTTTT. The rearrangement joins TRBV6-5 to TRBJ2-2; 8 bases agree with TRBD1. The CDR3 is 15 amino acids. Germline V gene lookup returns CDR1 MNHEY and CDR2 SVGAGI. With V trimmed by 5 bases and J by 10 bases, 12 bases remained unmatched.

The chain is built from TRBV6-2 or TRBV6-3 and TRBJ2-3; 8 positions agree with TRBD1. The CDR3 has 16 residues. V shed 4 bases, J shed 3 bases, and the junction held 9 bases outside the gene matches. Germline lookup yields CDR1 MNHEY and CDR2 SVGEGT. In nucleotides, the CDR3 is TGTGCCAGCAGTTCCACCGGACAGGGTAGGACAGATACGCAGTATTTT. Amino acids: CASSSTGQGRTDTQYF.

The chain couples TRBV9 to TRBJ2-7; a possible D gene is TRBD1 (6 bases). The CDR3 is 14 residues long. Germline CDR1 reads SGDLS; CDR2 reads YYNGEE. V lost 4 bases, J lost 2 bases, and 13 bases lay in between. The CDR3 here is CASSPDRSPYEQYF. The DNA of the CDR3 is TGTGCCAGCAGCCCGGACAGATCCCCCTACGAGCAGTACTTC.

In its sample, this clone was seen a few times. The rearrangement uses TRBV28 and TRBJ1-1, with TRBD1 matching over 7 bases. The CDR3 is 14 amino acids. Per germline, CDR1 MDHEN and CDR2 SYDVKM. The V segment lost 6 bases and the J segment 9 bases; nucleotides outside the gene matches: 13. CDR3 residues: CASSQRPTGSQAFF. CDR3 bases: TGTGCCAGCAGCCAAAGACCGACAGGGTCGCAAGCTTTCTTT.

This rearrangement joins TRBV28 to TRBJ1-5, with D possibly being TRBD1 (5 bases). The CDR3 length is 12 residues. V lost 7 bases and J lost 4, with 8 bases in between. Germline values: CDR1 MDHEN, CDR2 SYDVKM. The DNA of the CDR3 is TGTGCCAGCAACAGGCCGAATCAGCCCCAGCATTTT. This encodes CASNRPNQPQHF.

This chain connects TRBV12-3 or TRBV12-4 to TRBJ1-2, with D hard to call. V lost 3 bases and J lost 4, with 6 bases in between. This CDR3 is 12 amino acids long. In DNA, the CDR3 is TGTGCCAGCAGTTTTCTCCGCTATGGCTACACCTTC. It specifies CASSFLRYGYTF.

The J gene is TRBJ1-2, the V gene TRBV9; 8 bases align to TRBD1. This CDR3 has 15 amino acids. The germline gives CDR1 SGDLS, CDR2 YYNGEE. V trimming: 5 bases; J trimming: 5 bases; junction bases outside the gene matches: 11. CDR3 sequence (DNA): TGTGCCAGCAGTCTCGGACAGGGAGGAGGATATGGCTACACCTTC. Translation: CASSLGQGGGYGYTF.